These 8 T cell receptor beta chains came from one sample sequenced in a study of cytomegalovirus exposure and HLA in healthy donors. Primers: 60 Vbeta forward and 13 Jbeta reverse. This table comes from immunoSEQ multiplex PCR, and its TCRdb copy is limited to in-frame clones, with some not included. The repertoire holds 150,000 to 200,000 clones, with roughly 83% as singletons. The material sequenced was PBMCs. These receptors were obtained from a boy younger than 18 in good health and CMV-seronegative.

The gene calls are TRBV15 and TRBJ2-7; no clear D gene. The germline V gene has CDR1 LNHNV and CDR2 YYDKDF (reference sequence). CDR3 length: 13 residues. Trimming pared 6 bases from V and 0 bases from J, leaving 9 bases between. The CDR3 protein is CATRVLSSYEQYF. In nucleotides, the CDR3 is TGTGCCACCAGAGTCTTGAGCTCCTACGAGCAGTACTTC.

The J gene is TRBJ2-7, the V gene TRBV18; TRBD1 aligns across 10 bases. With V trimmed by 4 bases and J by 2 bases, 2 bases remained unmatched. The germline gives CDR1 KGHSH, CDR2 LQKENI. This CDR3 contains 14 residues. The CDR3, as DNA: TGTGCCAGCTCACGGACAGGGGGAACCTACGAGCAGTACTTC. Translating it yields CASSRTGGTYEQYF.

The chain is built from TRBV25-1 and TRBJ1-2; tentatively, D is TRBD1 (6 bases). CDR1 is MGHDK and CDR2 is SYGVNS in the germline V gene. The V end was cut by 3 bases, the J end by 2 bases, with 10 bases between. The CDR3 consists of 14 residues. For the CDR3, the DNA is TGTGCCAGCAGTGACCGGGACAAGAACTATGGCTACACCTTC. Translating it yields CASSDRDKNYGYTF.

The rearrangement links TRBV29-1 to TRBJ1-2, with 9 bases fitting TRBD1. The V and J ends lost 6 bases and 3 bases, in that order; junction bases with no gene match: 17. The germline V gene has CDR1 SQVTM and CDR2 ANQGSEA. This CDR3 is built from 17 residues. The CDR3: CSVKSISGQGTDYGYTF. The CDR3 DNA reads as TGCAGCGTGAAGTCGATCTCGGGACAGGGCACGGACTATGGCTACACCTTC.

V is TRBV14 and J is TRBJ2-1; weak D call: TRBD2 (6 bases). V was cut by 1 base and J by 4 bases, with 17 bases left in between. The V gene's germline CDR1 is SGHDN and CDR2 FVKESK. CDR3 size: 17 residues. CDR3 nucleotides: TGTGCCAGCAGCCAAGCAGGTTGGGGACTTCAATACAATGAGCAGTTCTTC. It translates to CASSQAGWGLQYNEQFF.

The V call is TRBV6-1, the J call TRBJ1-1, with D possibly TRBD1 on 6 matching bases. Germline CDR1 and CDR2: MNHNS and SASEGT. This CDR3 has 15 amino acids. Trimming cost V 7 bases and J 6 bases, with 21 bases left between them. The CDR3 loop reads CASTYLDRFTAEAFF. The DNA of the CDR3 is TGTGCCAGCACTTATCTAGACAGGTTTACGGCTGAAGCTTTCTTT.

The rearrangement joins TRBV5-1 to TRBJ1-1, with a possible D match to TRBD1 (6 bases). Trimming shortened V by 2 bases and J by 6 bases, and 14 bases separated the two germline ends. CDR3 length: 14 residues. CDR1 SGHRS and CDR2 YFSETQ come from the germline V gene. The DNA for the CDR3 is TGCGCCAGCAGCTTACAGGGAATGGCCGCTGAAGCTTTCTTT. Translating it yields CASSLQGMAAEAFF.

This clone was counted between two and nine times. The chain employs TRBV18 and TRBJ2-1; 10 positions match TRBD1. Germline CDR1 and CDR2: KGHSH and LQKENI. Losses at the gene ends were 1 base for V and 8 bases for J; bases not matched to a gene: 8. The CDR3 is 16 amino acids. The CDR3 nucleotides are TGTGCCAGCTCACCACTTCGGCCGACAGGGGGCGATGAGCAGTTCTTC. Its protein is CASSPLRPTGGDEQFF.